This T cell receptor beta chain was obtained from a study of T-cell memory formation after mild COVID-19. Study-level findings and limits: A balance of CD4 and CD8 characterized clones contracting day 15 to 85, whereas later expanders leaned CD4+. CD4+ contracting clones were mainly CM and EM; CD8+ ones, EMRA. The authors left the SARS-CoV-2 specificity of second-wave clones peaking on day 37 unconfirmed.

Using constant-segment primers, 5'RACE produced TCR alpha and TCR beta cDNA libraries carrying sample barcodes and UMIs. TCRdb ran MiXCR on the 5' RACE reads and lists one entry per CDR3 protein. Of 550,000 to 700,000 distinct CDR3 sequences in the sample, roughly 17% are singletons; the top ten hold 12%. Points on this clonotype: Its target is not known.

The CDR3 extends over 15 amino acids. Germline CDR1 reads SEHNR; CDR2 reads FQNEAQ (reference sequence). V shed 1 base and J shed 6 bases, with 14 bases lying between them. This TCR came from an adult woman who had mild COVID-19 (a few samples of this study predate the infection). Cell type and time point are not known. The sequenced material came from PBMCs or a T cell subset sorted from them (not recorded which). V is TRBV7-9 and J is TRBJ2-3; D may be TRBD1 (5 bases). DNA of the CDR3: TGTGCCAGCAGCTTAGAGTTGCAGGGTGCCGATACGCAGTATTTT. This sequence encodes CASSLELQGADTQYF.